A single sample is the source of the 17 T cell receptor beta chains below, sequenced in a study of cytomegalovirus exposure and HLA in healthy donors. It was with 60 Vbeta and 13 Jbeta primers that the PCR ran. This table comes from immunoSEQ multiplex PCR, and its TCRdb copy is limited to in-frame clones, with some not included. The clone table shows over 45,000 clones, with the ten largest holding less than 2.5%. Sequenced material: PBMCs. The source of these receptors is a woman younger than 35 in good health and CMV-seronegative.

The chain combines TRBV6-4 with TRBJ2-1; the D gene is possibly TRBD1 (6 bases). The CDR3 sequence is 15 residues long. Germline CDR1 MRHNA, CDR2 SNTAGT. V lost 4 bases and J lost 5, with 15 bases in between. CDR3: CASSAGDPTDNEQFF. CDR3 nucleotides: TGTGCCAGCAGTGCAGGGGACCCAACCGACAATGAGCAGTTCTTC.

The chain couples TRBV29-1 to TRBJ2-2, with a possible D match to TRBD1 (6 bases). The ends were cut back, 4 bases at V and 6 bases at J, with 6 bases in the middle. The CDR3 has 11 residues. Germline V gene sequence: CDR1 SQVTM, CDR2 ANQGSEA. The CDR3 sequence: CSVGTAGELFF. CDR3 coding DNA: TGCAGCGTTGGGACAGCCGGGGAGCTGTTTTTT.

The chain uses TRBV6-4 and TRBJ2-3; D gene uncertain. Germline V gene data show CDR1 as MRHNA and CDR2 as SNTAGT. The CDR3 runs 13 residues. Between the trimmed V and J ends, which lost 3 bases and 0 bases, there was a span of 4 bases. CDR3 residues: CASSEASTDTQYF. CDR3 DNA sequence: TGTGCCAGCAGTGAAGCCAGCACAGATACGCAGTATTTT.

The rearrangement uses TRBV5-1 and TRBJ2-7, with D perhaps matching TRBD1 (5 bases). V lost 4 bases and J lost 3, with 17 bases in between. The CDR3 sequence is 15 residues long. Germline V gene sequence: CDR1 SGHRS, CDR2 YFSETQ. The CDR3 reads CASSPNVGQLYEQYF. DNA of the CDR3: TGCGCCAGCAGCCCAAACGTCGGACAACTCTACGAGCAGTACTTC.

The rearrangement joins TRBV7-2 to TRBJ2-2; possible D gene TRBD1, 6 bases. V lost 3 bases, J lost 7 bases, and 9 bases lay in between. The CDR3 runs to 13 residues. The germline V gene encodes CDR1 SGHTA and CDR2 FQGNSA. The CDR3 DNA reads as TGTGCCAGCAGCTTCAGGGGAGTCGGGGAGCTGTTTTTT. It codes for CASSFRGVGELFF.

This CDR3 reads CASSMGSQPQHF. CDR3 coding DNA: TGTGCCAGTAGTATGGGGAGCCAGCCCCAGCATTTT. The chain uses TRBV19 and TRBJ1-5, with D hard to call. Germline loops: CDR1 LNHDA, CDR2 SQIVND (reference sequence). The V end lost 3 bases, the J end lost 7 bases, and 7 bases lay between the germline ends. The CDR3 consists of 12 residues.

This sequence joins TRBV5-6 and TRBJ1-3; 9 nucleotides line up with TRBD1. Germline V gene lookup returns CDR1 SGHDT and CDR2 YYEEEE. The CDR3 runs to 15 residues. V lost 0 bases and J lost 3; bases outside the gene matches: 1. CDR3 sequence reads: CASSLDRGLGNTIYF. CDR3 bases: TGTGCCAGCAGCTTGGACAGGGGGCTTGGAAACACCATATATTTT.

This rearrangement joins TRBV5-1 to TRBJ2-7; D perhaps matches TRBD2 (5 bases). V dropped 0 bases and J dropped 3 bases, with 13 bases sitting between them. Germline CDR1 and CDR2: SGHRS and YFSETQ. The CDR3 consists of 15 residues. CDR3 bases: TGCGCCAGCAGCTTGGTAACGAGAGGGAGCTACGAGCAGTACTTC. Residues: CASSLVTRGSYEQYF.

The J gene is TRBJ1-1, the V gene TRBV7-6, with 8 positions matching TRBD1. Trimming cost V 4 bases and J 6 bases; bases outside gene matches: 7. CDR1 and CDR2 (germline): SGHVS, FNYEAQ. This CDR3 is 14 amino acids long. The CDR3 is CASSSGQGLAEAFF. In DNA form, the CDR3 reads TGTGCCAGCAGCTCTGGACAGGGTCTCGCTGAAGCTTTCTTT.

This chain uses TRBV30 with TRBJ2-2, with 11 positions matching TRBD1. Per germline, CDR1 GTSNPN and CDR2 SVGIG (reference sequence). The CDR3 runs 16 residues. V was clipped by 8 bases and J by 4 bases; unmatched bases: 12. The CDR3 here is CAGQDRGRWFTGELFF. The CDR3 DNA sequence: TGTGCCGGACAGGACAGGGGGCGATGGTTCACCGGGGAGCTGTTTTTT.

This chain links TRBV5-1 with TRBJ1-4; 8 positions match TRBD1. The length of the CDR3 is 15 residues. From germline, CDR1 is SGHRS and CDR2 YFSETQ. V shed 1 base, J shed 5 bases, and the junction held 4 bases outside the gene matches. The CDR3 here is CASSLITGGNEKLFF. The CDR3, as DNA: TGCGCCAGCAGCTTGATCACAGGGGGAAATGAAAAACTGTTTTTT.

The chain recombines TRBV5-1 with TRBJ1-1; D gene uncertain. Germline V gene sequence: CDR1 SGHRS, CDR2 YFSETQ. The length of the CDR3 is 13 residues. Deletions cut 2 bases from V and 6 bases from J, with 11 bases between. The CDR3 protein is CASSFNEGPEAFF. As DNA, the CDR3 is TGCGCCAGCAGCTTTAATGAGGGTCCTGAAGCTTTCTTT.

This chain connects TRBV5-1 to TRBJ2-7; 13 nucleotides agree with TRBD2. Per the germline V gene, CDR1 is SGHRS and CDR2 is YFSETQ. The CDR3 covers 15 residues. V shed 6 bases and J 7 bases; nucleotides not matched to a gene: 10. The CDR3 nucleotides are TGCGCCAGCACCGCAGGACTAGCGGGGGAAACGGAGCAGTACTTC. This gives the protein CASTAGLAGETEQYF.

The chain joins TRBV27 to TRBJ2-1, with D possibly being TRBD1 (6 bases). V lost 0 bases and J 8 bases, leaving 20 bases between the germline ends. Germline V lookup: CDR1 MNHEY, CDR2 SMNVEV (reference sequence). The CDR3 is made up of 17 amino acids. CDR3: CASSLSAGAGPTYEQFF. In DNA form, the CDR3 reads TGTGCCAGCAGTTTATCAGCAGGGGCCGGACCTACCTATGAGCAGTTCTTC.

The chain combines TRBV29-1 with TRBJ2-7, with 9 bases that match TRBD1. The CDR3 is made up of 14 amino acids. Germline CDR1 and CDR2: SQVTM and ANQGSEA. The ends lost 4 bases at V and 3 bases at J; junction bases unmatched: 7. The CDR3 sequence: CSVGLRTGVYEQYF. CDR3 DNA: TGCAGCGTTGGACTCAGGACAGGGGTCTACGAGCAGTACTTC.

This chain uses TRBV2 with TRBJ1-5; perhaps TRBD1 as D (6 bases). The V and J ends lost 6 bases and 3 bases respectively, with 15 bases between them. This CDR3 contains 15 residues. Germline loops: CDR1 SNHLY, CDR2 FYNNEI. The CDR3 sequence: CASRGLDRINQPQHF. CDR3 coding DNA: TGTGCCAGCAGGGGGTTAGACAGGATCAATCAGCCCCAGCATTTT.

In the case of this clone: The same CDR3 can be traced to other DNA sequences in this sample. The rearrangement uses TRBV4-2 and TRBJ2-3, with 10 bases that match TRBD2. This CDR3 has 16 residues. V was pared by 0 bases and J by 1 base, with 1 base of the junction left unmatched. Germline V lookup: CDR1 LGHNA, CDR2 YNFKEQ. Here the CDR3 DNA reads TGTGCCAGCAGCCAAGATCTAGCGGGAGGCACAGATACGCAGTATTTT. It codes for CASSQDLAGGTDTQYF.